Listed below are T cell receptor beta chains from one sample, sequenced in a study of T cell repertoires in cytomegalovirus infection. One entry per CDR3 protein results from TCRdb running MiXCR on the reads. The sample lists about 330,000 distinct CDR3 sequences; just under 35% were seen once. Their recognized antigens are unknown. The specimen comprised cultured PBMCs, sampled from culture after CMV antigen stimulation. The origin of the receptors is a human donor in good health (CMV status not recorded). Some clones in this sample may be carry-over from other donors' samples. CDR3s leave out the opening cysteine and the closing phenylalanine or tryptophan. Fields, in order: clone size, V gene, D gene, J gene, CDR3 protein. A D gene is named only where the DNA matches it firmly. Only some rows state a clone size, as once, few, many or a class for expanded clones.

clone_size: few
v_call: TRBV25-1
d_call: TRBD1
j_call: TRBJ2-3
cdr3_aa: ASSDGTGGGYSTDTQY

clone_size: -
v_call: TRBV7-2
d_call: -
j_call: TRBJ1-6
cdr3_aa: ASSSQTAAYSPLH

clone_size: -
v_call: TRBV7-6
d_call: -
j_call: TRBJ2-1
cdr3_aa: ASSSKPGLRHNEQF

clone_size: few
v_call: TRBV4-1
d_call: -
j_call: TRBJ2-7
cdr3_aa: ASSQDGSGRSADEQY

clone_size: few
v_call: TRBV20-1
d_call: -
j_call: TRBJ1-5
cdr3_aa: SAPGGAIQPQH

clone_size: -
v_call: TRBV7-2
d_call: -
j_call: TRBJ1-3
cdr3_aa: ASSLTRATISGNTIY

clone_size: -
v_call: TRBV7-8
d_call: -
j_call: TRBJ2-3
cdr3_aa: ASSLGPKGILDTQY

clone_size: -
v_call: TRBV6-2/TRBV6-3
d_call: TRBD2
j_call: TRBJ2-1
cdr3_aa: ASSYLGTTYNEQF

clone_size: -
v_call: TRBV6-2/TRBV6-3
d_call: -
j_call: TRBJ1-2
cdr3_aa: ASSLAAASNYGYT

clone_size: many
v_call: TRBV29-1
d_call: -
j_call: TRBJ2-5
cdr3_aa: SVGRETQY

clone_size: once
v_call: TRBV6-7
d_call: -
j_call: TRBJ2-3
cdr3_aa: ANTPKLTGVTDTQY

clone_size: few
v_call: TRBV6-6
d_call: TRBD1
j_call: TRBJ1-5
cdr3_aa: ASSTPPGTGPNQPQH

clone_size: few
v_call: TRBV7-9
d_call: TRBD1
j_call: TRBJ2-6
cdr3_aa: ASSSLFPGTGTSGANVLT

clone_size: few
v_call: TRBV28
d_call: -
j_call: TRBJ1-3
cdr3_aa: ASWEGLSGNTIY

clone_size: -
v_call: TRBV6-4
d_call: -
j_call: TRBJ1-1
cdr3_aa: ASSVGENTEAF

clone_size: many
v_call: TRBV7-2
d_call: -
j_call: TRBJ2-3
cdr3_aa: ASSLGGGTSTDTQY

clone_size: -
v_call: TRBV27
d_call: TRBD2
j_call: TRBJ2-2
cdr3_aa: ASSKLASYNTGELF

clone_size: many
v_call: TRBV6-1
d_call: TRBD1
j_call: TRBJ1-5
cdr3_aa: ASSGTIGTGVSNQPQH

clone_size: -
v_call: TRBV29-1
d_call: -
j_call: TRBJ2-1
cdr3_aa: SVVGGGLMVEQF

clone_size: -
v_call: TRBV19
d_call: -
j_call: TRBJ2-3
cdr3_aa: ASSTLLGTDTQY

clone_size: -
v_call: TRBV28
d_call: -
j_call: TRBJ2-3
cdr3_aa: ASSPTGPDTQY

clone_size: few
v_call: TRBV4-1
d_call: -
j_call: TRBJ1-1
cdr3_aa: ASSQDNGNTEAF

clone_size: few
v_call: TRBV4-1
d_call: TRBD1
j_call: TRBJ1-4
cdr3_aa: ASSPTGRGEKLF

clone_size: -
v_call: TRBV5-4
d_call: -
j_call: TRBJ2-7
cdr3_aa: ASNNRDTYEQY

clone_size: many
v_call: TRBV7-2
d_call: -
j_call: TRBJ2-5
cdr3_aa: ASSLAQGQETQY

clone_size: -
v_call: TRBV5-5
d_call: -
j_call: TRBJ2-6
cdr3_aa: ASSIGDSGANVLT

clone_size: many
v_call: TRBV4-3
d_call: -
j_call: TRBJ1-5
cdr3_aa: ASSQFRGDRQPQH

clone_size: many
v_call: TRBV7-9
d_call: -
j_call: TRBJ2-5
cdr3_aa: ASSVGQQETQY

clone_size: many
v_call: TRBV7-2
d_call: TRBD2
j_call: TRBJ2-3
cdr3_aa: ASSLVGRDGLAGGPRDTQY

clone_size: -
v_call: TRBV7-2
d_call: TRBD2
j_call: TRBJ2-3
cdr3_aa: ASSSSGKDTQY

clone_size: few
v_call: TRBV4-3
d_call: -
j_call: TRBJ1-2
cdr3_aa: ASSQFNRNYGYT

clone_size: once
v_call: TRBV19
d_call: -
j_call: TRBJ1-1
cdr3_aa: ASSIYRFNTEAF

clone_size: -
v_call: TRBV30
d_call: -
j_call: TRBJ2-7
cdr3_aa: AWRILGSLKAYEQY

clone_size: -
v_call: TRBV28
d_call: TRBD2
j_call: TRBJ2-5
cdr3_aa: ASSLTLRELETQY

clone_size: -
v_call: TRBV10-3
d_call: TRBD2
j_call: TRBJ2-3
cdr3_aa: AISPSGETDTQY

clone_size: many
v_call: TRBV7-8
d_call: TRBD1
j_call: TRBJ2-2
cdr3_aa: ASSPRTGGMNTGELF

clone_size: few
v_call: TRBV7-2
d_call: -
j_call: TRBJ2-3
cdr3_aa: ASSLWGRSTDTQY

clone_size: -
v_call: TRBV28
d_call: -
j_call: TRBJ2-3
cdr3_aa: ASSVHPQAVTDTQY

clone_size: -
v_call: TRBV18
d_call: -
j_call: TRBJ2-3
cdr3_aa: ASSLESDTQY

clone_size: -
v_call: TRBV7-6
d_call: -
j_call: TRBJ1-2
cdr3_aa: ASSLAPGPARGYT

clone_size: -
v_call: TRBV7-2
d_call: -
j_call: TRBJ2-7
cdr3_aa: ASSLAGLSEQY

clone_size: -
v_call: TRBV20-1
d_call: -
j_call: TRBJ2-5
cdr3_aa: SARTGAPETQY

clone_size: many
v_call: TRBV19
d_call: -
j_call: TRBJ1-5
cdr3_aa: ASSRPSFNQPQH